Below are 32 T cell receptor beta chains sequenced from a single sample in a study of blood T cell repertoires in COVID-19. The method was immunoSEQ multiplex PCR; TCRdb's version includes in-frame clones alone and lacks a portion of them. Seen here are about 310,000 clones, around nine tenths observed once, and the top ten hold 1%. Sequences were obtained from peripheral blood. Receptors originate from a man in his fifties with active or convalescent COVID-19.

This rearrangement joins TRBV5-1 to TRBJ2-7, with TRBD2 as a possible D gene (6 bases). Trimming took off 0 bases at V and 1 base at J, with 11 bases between the two ends. The CDR3 extends over 15 amino acids. From germline, CDR1 is SGHRS and CDR2 YFSETQ. The CDR3 sequence is CASSLAPTSSYEQYF. The DNA of the CDR3 is TGCGCCAGCAGCTTGGCCCCGACTAGTTCCTACGAGCAGTACTTC.

V and J are TRBV7-9 and TRBJ1-2; no firm D call. V lost 6 bases, J lost 5 bases, and 13 bases lay in between. From germline, CDR1 is SEHNR and CDR2 FQNEAQ (reference sequence). The CDR3 loop spans 13 amino acids. The CDR3 spells CASSRGNGYGYTF. The CDR3 nucleotides are TGTGCCAGCAGTCGCGGGAATGGGTATGGCTACACCTTC.

V is TRBV18 and J is TRBJ2-5; TRBD2 aligns across 14 bases. The CDR3 is 17 residues long. V lost 3 bases, J lost 5 bases, and 8 bases stayed unmatched. CDR1 is KGHSH, CDR2 LQKENI, per germline. CDR3 DNA: TGTGCCAGCTCACCCGGGACTAGCGGGGGCCGCGGTGAGACCCAGTACTTC. Encoded protein: CASSPGTSGGRGETQYF.

The rearrangement joins TRBV5-4 to TRBJ1-4; 9 bases line up with TRBD1. Germline lookup yields CDR1 SGHNT and CDR2 YYREEE (reference sequence). The CDR3 spans 14 residues. V gave up 4 bases and J gave up 5 bases; unmatched junction bases: 3. CDR3 sequence: CASSPGTGNEKLFF. In nucleotides, the CDR3 is TGTGCCAGCAGCCCCGGGACAGGGAATGAAAAACTGTTTTTT.

The chain combines TRBV11-2 with TRBJ1-1, with unresolved D. Between the trimmed V and J ends, which lost 5 bases and 5 bases, there was a span of 12 bases. There are 13 residues in the CDR3. CDR1 SGHAT and CDR2 FQNNGV come from the germline V gene. CDR3 bases: TGTGCCAGCAGCACGGATCACGGGACTGAAGCTTTCTTT. It yields the protein CASSTDHGTEAFF. Full variable domain (outside the CDR3, taken from reference TRBV11-2 and TRBJ1-1): EAGVAQSPRYKIIEKRQSVAFWCNPISGHATLYWYQQILGQGPKLLIQFQNNGVVDDSQLPKDRFSAERLKGVDSTLKIQPAKLEDSAVYLCASSTDHGTEAFFGQGTRLTVV.

J is TRBJ1-2 and V is TRBV5-1, with 10 bases that match TRBD1. The ends lost 3 bases at V and 8 bases at J; junction bases unmatched: 10. Germline V CDR1 and CDR2: SGHRS, YFSETQ. The CDR3 has 15 amino acids. CDR3: CASSWGTGASGGYTF. The CDR3 bases are TGCGCCAGCAGCTGGGGGACAGGGGCGTCGGGAGGCTACACCTTC.

The genes are TRBV6-5 and TRBJ1-2; no reliable D call. CDR3 length: 15 amino acids. V lost 2 bases to trimming and J lost 0 bases, with 10 bases between them. Germline-derived CDR1 and CDR2 are MNHEY and SVGAGI. This chain's CDR3 is CASSYGPSSNYGYTF. CDR3 DNA sequence: TGTGCCAGCAGTTACGGGCCAAGCTCTAACTATGGCTACACCTTC.

This chain joins TRBV10-3 and TRBJ2-3, with a weak D call TRBD2 (6 bases). CDR3 length: 14 amino acids. V was pared by 7 bases and J by 5 bases, with 16 bases between. The germline V gene has CDR1 ENHRY and CDR2 SYGVKD. CDR3 amino acids: CAIKGGVAEDTQYF. In DNA form, the CDR3 reads TGTGCCATCAAGGGCGGGGTGGCGGAAGATACGCAGTATTTT.

The V gene is TRBV5-6, the J gene TRBJ1-1; tentatively, D is TRBD1 (5 bases). The V and J ends lost 4 bases and 4 bases respectively, with 14 bases between them. Germline lookup yields CDR1 SGHDT and CDR2 YYEEEE. This CDR3 is 14 amino acids long. CDR3 bases: TGTGCCAGCAGCAGTCTACGGGGGAGCACTGAAGCTTTCTTT. Protein: CASSSLRGSTEAFF.

The rearrangement joins TRBV5-6 to TRBJ2-3, with TRBD2 matching 7 bases. V was clipped by 2 bases and J by 5 bases; unmatched bases: 8. From germline, CDR1 is SGHDT and CDR2 YYEEEE. The CDR3 sequence is 15 residues long. CDR3 coding DNA: TGTGCCAGCAGCTTAAGAGGTAGCGGGCTAGATACGCAGTATTTT. It codes for CASSLRGSGLDTQYF.

The chain combines TRBV3-1 (or the pseudogene TRBV3-2) with TRBJ1-4; weak D call: TRBD1 (6 bases). V was shortened by 3 bases and J by 9 bases, with 14 bases between the two germline ends. CDR3 length equals 14 residues. From germline, CDR1 is LGHDT and CDR2 YNNKEL (reference sequence). The DNA for the CDR3 is TGTGCCAGCAGCCAGAGACAGGATTTGAAAAAACTGTTTTTT. Its protein product is CASSQRQDLKKLFF.

CDR3 residues: CASSLDGFSLAGGETQYF. The CDR3, as DNA: TGTGCCAGCAGCTTAGATGGGTTTTCGCTAGCGGGAGGAGAGACCCAGTACTTC. The rearrangement joins TRBV7-8 to TRBJ2-5; 11 nucleotides agree with TRBD2. Germline assignment: CDR1 SGHVS and CDR2 FQNEAQ. Germline trimming cut 1 base from V and 4 bases from J; bases unmatched to any gene: 11. This CDR3 spans 18 amino acids.

V and J are TRBV19 and TRBJ2-3; a weak D match, TRBD1 (6 bases). CDR1 LNHDA and CDR2 SQIVND come from the germline V gene (reference sequence). V lost 7 bases and J lost 0, with 11 bases in between. The CDR3 totals 14 residues. The CDR3 is CASKRQDSTDTQYF. The CDR3 coding sequence is TGTGCCAGTAAACGACAGGATAGCACAGATACGCAGTATTTT.

Concerning this clone itself: Other DNA sequences from this sample encode an identical CDR3 as well. The DNA of the CDR3 is TGTGCCACCCGGGGGGGGATGAACACTGAAGCTTTCTTT. The encoded protein is CATRGGMNTEAFF. The rearrangement joins TRBV24-1 to TRBJ1-1, with D perhaps matching TRBD1 (5 bases). V lost 9 bases and J 0 bases, leaving 10 bases between the germline ends. The CDR3 extends over 13 amino acids. CDR1 KGHDR and CDR2 SFDVKD come from the germline V gene.

This clone was counted once. This sequence joins TRBV11-2 and TRBJ1-4; TRBD1 is a possible D gene (5 bases). V shed 8 bases and J shed 7 bases, with 26 bases lying between them. Per germline, CDR1 SGHAT and CDR2 FQNNGV. The CDR3 is 17 residues long. CDR3: CASQPAPGLRTGEKLFF. Written as DNA, the CDR3 is TGTGCCAGCCAGCCTGCTCCGGGACTCCGAACAGGTGAAAAACTGTTTTTT.

This clone appeared once. This chain links TRBV5-1 with TRBJ1-5; no reliable D call. CDR3 length: 13 residues. Germline assignment: CDR1 SGHRS and CDR2 YFSETQ. V was trimmed by 4 bases and J by 3 bases, leaving 8 bases between them. The CDR3 DNA is TGCGCCAGCAGCCAAGAGCTCAATCAGCCCCAGCATTTT. This translates into CASSQELNQPQHF.

V and J are TRBV5-4 and TRBJ1-2, with D hard to call. V lost 1 base and J 8 bases, leaving 15 bases between the germline ends. CDR3 size: 14 residues. Germline loops: CDR1 SGHNT, CDR2 YYREEE (reference sequence). The CDR3 bases are TGTGCCAGCAGCTTGACCGACCCTAGCGGGGGCTACACCTTC. Translation gives CASSLTDPSGGYTF.

V is TRBV4-1 and J is TRBJ2-1, with 7 bases that match TRBD1. Looked up from germline, CDR1 is MGHRA and CDR2 is YSYEKL. The V gene end was trimmed by 6 bases and the J gene end by 5 bases; junction bases not matched to a gene: 10. The CDR3 contains 15 residues. CDR3 nucleotide sequence: TGCGCCAGCAGGTCCCTGGGACAGAGAAACAATGAGCAGTTCTTC. It yields the protein CASRSLGQRNNEQFF.

The rearrangement links TRBV13 to TRBJ1-4, with D unresolved. This CDR3 is 17 amino acids long. V lost 0 bases and J 8 bases, leaving 19 bases between the germline ends. Germline V gene sequence: CDR1 PRHDT, CDR2 FYEKMQ (reference sequence). CDR3 nucleotide sequence: TGTGCCAGCAGCTTAGGCCTAAGCGTTTCCCCCCACGAAAAACTGTTTTTT. Its protein is CASSLGLSVSPHEKLFF.

This CDR3 reads CASSQDGRAEKLFF. For the CDR3, the DNA is TGCGCCAGCAGCCAAGACGGCAGGGCCGAAAAACTGTTTTTT. J is TRBJ1-4 and V is TRBV4-1; maybe TRBD1 (5 bases). In germline, CDR1 is MGHRA, CDR2 YSYEKL. The CDR3 is made up of 14 amino acids. V was pared by 0 bases and J by 8 bases, with 10 bases between.

V is TRBV29-1 and J is TRBJ2-2; tentative D call: TRBD2 (6 bases). Germline CDR1 is SQVTM and CDR2 is ANQGSEA. V shed 5 bases and J shed 6 bases, with 16 bases lying between them. The CDR3 runs 14 residues. The CDR3 is CSVYLGREAGELFF. CDR3 sequence (DNA): TGCAGCGTTTACTTGGGCAGGGAGGCCGGGGAGCTGTTTTTT.

The rearrangement uses TRBV19 and TRBJ1-1; D possibly corresponds to TRBD1 (6 bases). The CDR3 is made up of 17 amino acids. The ends were cut back, 3 bases at V and 0 bases at J, with 17 bases in the middle. CDR1 is LNHDA and CDR2 is SQIVND in the germline V gene (reference sequence). CDR3 DNA: TGTGCCAGTAGTATGAGTGGGGGACACGGATTGAACACTGAAGCTTTCTTT. Translated: CASSMSGGHGLNTEAFF. The entire variable domain, with the rest obtained from reference TRBV19 and TRBJ1-1, is as follows: DGGITQSPKYLFRKEGQNVTLSCEQNLNHDAMYWYRQDPGQGLRLIYYSQIVNDFQKGDIAEGYSVSREKKESFPLTVTSAQKNPTAFYLCASSMSGGHGLNTEAFFGQGTRLTVV.

The chain has TRBV7-3 and TRBJ2-1; D gene unclear. The CDR3 consists of 13 residues. In germline, CDR1 is SGHTA, CDR2 FQGTGA. Trimming pared 1 base from V and 4 bases from J, leaving 5 bases between. CDR3 nucleotide sequence: TGTGCCAGCAGCTTAAGTCGGTACAATGAGCAGTTCTTC. Residues: CASSLSRYNEQFF.

The chain recombines TRBV5-5 with TRBJ2-3, with TRBD1 as a possible D gene (6 bases). The CDR3 is 14 residues long. The germline V and J ends were trimmed by 0 bases and 6 bases, with 11 bases remaining between them. CDR1 is SGHKS and CDR2 is YYEKEE in the germline V gene (reference sequence). The CDR3 loop reads CASSLVTGTDTQYF. In DNA form, the CDR3 reads TGTGCCAGCAGCTTGGTAACAGGGACGGATACGCAGTATTTT.

The chain combines TRBV3-1 (or the pseudogene TRBV3-2) with TRBJ2-7, with D maybe TRBD1 (6 bases). V lost 2 bases, J lost 0 bases, and 8 bases lay in between. CDR1 is LGHDT and CDR2 is YNNKEL in the germline V gene (reference sequence). The CDR3 totals 14 residues. The CDR3 DNA reads TGTGCCAGCAGCCAACCGGGACACTCCTACGAGCAGTACTTC. Its protein product is CASSQPGHSYEQYF.

V and J are TRBV27 and TRBJ2-5; D remains unclear. V was trimmed by 6 bases and J by 0 bases, leaving 8 bases between them. This CDR3 has 13 amino acids. CDR1 MNHEY and CDR2 SMNVEV come from the germline V gene (reference sequence). CDR3 in amino acids: CASSPNNQETQYF. The CDR3 nucleotides are TGTGCCAGCAGCCCGAACAACCAAGAGACCCAGTACTTC.

CDR3 DNA: TGCGCCAGCAGCCCCGGACAGGGGTCCACCTACGAGCAGTACTTC. It translates to CASSPGQGSTYEQYF. The genes are TRBV4-1 and TRBJ2-7; 9 positions agree with TRBD1. This CDR3 comprises 15 residues. Germline loops: CDR1 MGHRA, CDR2 YSYEKL. V was clipped by 4 bases and J by 2 bases; unmatched bases: 6.

This chain connects TRBV7-8 to TRBJ2-3; TRBD2 matches 10 bases. V was clipped by 5 bases and J by 2 bases; unmatched bases: 7. CDR3 size: 16 residues. Germline V gene lookup returns CDR1 SGHVS and CDR2 FQNEAQ. The CDR3 nucleotides are TGTGCCAGCAGCCGAGAGCGGGAGGGGCTCACAGATACGCAGTATTTT. Translation: CASSREREGLTDTQYF.

The V gene is TRBV4-3, the J gene TRBJ2-3; D is undetermined. The V and J ends lost 1 base and 0 bases respectively, with 11 bases between them. Germline V gene sequence: CDR1 LGHNA, CDR2 YSLEER. This CDR3 comprises 16 residues. In nucleotides, the CDR3 is TGCGCCAGCAGCCAAGCAGCTTGGCGGAGCACAGATACGCAGTATTTT. It is translated as CASSQAAWRSTDTQYF.

The J gene is TRBJ1-2, the V gene TRBV6-2 or TRBV6-3; 9 bases map to TRBD1. V shed 4 bases, J shed 7 bases, and the junction held 13 bases outside the gene matches. The CDR3 loop spans 16 amino acids. Looked up from germline, CDR1 is MNHEY and CDR2 is SVGEGT. The CDR3 coding sequence is TGTGCCAGCAGTTCCGCCCCGCCGGGACAGGGTCGTGGCTACACCTTC. Protein sequence: CASSSAPPGQGRGYTF.

With respect to this clone: The sample has other DNA sequences that encode this CDR3 too. The V and J genes are TRBV5-1 and TRBJ1-2, with TRBD1 as a possible D gene (6 bases). The CDR3 totals 14 residues. Germline V gene sequence: CDR1 SGHRS, CDR2 YFSETQ. Deletions cut 3 bases from V and 1 base from J, with 10 bases between. This CDR3 reads CASSSQQGNYGYTF. As DNA, the CDR3 is TGCGCCAGCAGCTCACAACAGGGTAACTATGGCTACACCTTC.

CDR3 bases: TGTGCCAGCAGCCAACTAGCGTACAATGAGCAGTTCTTC. Protein product: CASSQLAYNEQFF. The chain employs TRBV2 and TRBJ2-1; 7 nucleotides agree with TRBD2. V lost 6 bases, J lost 4 bases, and 3 bases stayed unmatched. This CDR3 comprises 13 residues. Germline lookup yields CDR1 SNHLY and CDR2 FYNNEI.